This T cell receptor (beta chain) emerged from a study of identical twins. Regarding the study as a whole: Compared with models, monozygotic twins showed more out-of-frame TCR alpha sharing.

CDR1 is SSHAT and CDR2 is FNYEAQ in the germline V gene (reference sequence). The CDR3 has 15 residues. V lost 5 bases, J lost 3 bases, and 8 bases stayed unmatched. This clonotype was seen at least ten times. Antigen specificity is unknown. TCRdb itself ran the 5' RACE reads through MiXCR, one entry per CDR3 protein. The sample lists 300,000 to 400,000 distinct CDR3 sequences; about 12% were seen once. These data were also reused for a study on yellow fever vaccine responses in identical twins.

The chain is built from TRBV7-7 and TRBJ2-5; TRBD2 matches 8 bases. The sequence came from a woman aged 18-30 years in good health. The sequencing sample was made of CD8+ T cells sorted from blood. Here the CDR3 DNA reads TGTGCCAGCAGCCCGAACAGCGGGGGAAAAGAGACCCAGTACTTC. This translates into CASSPNSGGKETQYF.